This T cell receptor beta chain was identified in a study of CD8+CD57+ T cells in acquired aplastic anemia. The table lists this clonotype with a few counts. This CDR3 spans 14 amino acids. The V end was cut by 3 bases, the J end by 3 bases, with 9 bases between. CDR1 and CDR2 (germline): KGHSH, LQKENI. Patients chosen for sequencing had CD8+CD57+ cells that had expanded, as shown by flow cytometry. The template used for profiling TCR beta VDJ and CDR3 was genomic DNA. MiXCR, applied by TCRdb to the reads, yields one record per CDR3 protein. The table has some 170,000 distinct CDR3 sequences, 40% to 50% seen once.

The rearrangement joins TRBV18 to TRBJ1-5; no clear D gene. The sequenced material came from sorted CD4+, CD8+, or CD8+CD57+ T cells (not recorded which) from PBMCs. This clonotype was sampled from a human donor with aplastic anemia. The CDR3 here is CASSPVGINQPQHF. The CDR3 region has the DNA TGTGCCAGCTCACCGGTAGGGATCAATCAGCCCCAGCATTTT.